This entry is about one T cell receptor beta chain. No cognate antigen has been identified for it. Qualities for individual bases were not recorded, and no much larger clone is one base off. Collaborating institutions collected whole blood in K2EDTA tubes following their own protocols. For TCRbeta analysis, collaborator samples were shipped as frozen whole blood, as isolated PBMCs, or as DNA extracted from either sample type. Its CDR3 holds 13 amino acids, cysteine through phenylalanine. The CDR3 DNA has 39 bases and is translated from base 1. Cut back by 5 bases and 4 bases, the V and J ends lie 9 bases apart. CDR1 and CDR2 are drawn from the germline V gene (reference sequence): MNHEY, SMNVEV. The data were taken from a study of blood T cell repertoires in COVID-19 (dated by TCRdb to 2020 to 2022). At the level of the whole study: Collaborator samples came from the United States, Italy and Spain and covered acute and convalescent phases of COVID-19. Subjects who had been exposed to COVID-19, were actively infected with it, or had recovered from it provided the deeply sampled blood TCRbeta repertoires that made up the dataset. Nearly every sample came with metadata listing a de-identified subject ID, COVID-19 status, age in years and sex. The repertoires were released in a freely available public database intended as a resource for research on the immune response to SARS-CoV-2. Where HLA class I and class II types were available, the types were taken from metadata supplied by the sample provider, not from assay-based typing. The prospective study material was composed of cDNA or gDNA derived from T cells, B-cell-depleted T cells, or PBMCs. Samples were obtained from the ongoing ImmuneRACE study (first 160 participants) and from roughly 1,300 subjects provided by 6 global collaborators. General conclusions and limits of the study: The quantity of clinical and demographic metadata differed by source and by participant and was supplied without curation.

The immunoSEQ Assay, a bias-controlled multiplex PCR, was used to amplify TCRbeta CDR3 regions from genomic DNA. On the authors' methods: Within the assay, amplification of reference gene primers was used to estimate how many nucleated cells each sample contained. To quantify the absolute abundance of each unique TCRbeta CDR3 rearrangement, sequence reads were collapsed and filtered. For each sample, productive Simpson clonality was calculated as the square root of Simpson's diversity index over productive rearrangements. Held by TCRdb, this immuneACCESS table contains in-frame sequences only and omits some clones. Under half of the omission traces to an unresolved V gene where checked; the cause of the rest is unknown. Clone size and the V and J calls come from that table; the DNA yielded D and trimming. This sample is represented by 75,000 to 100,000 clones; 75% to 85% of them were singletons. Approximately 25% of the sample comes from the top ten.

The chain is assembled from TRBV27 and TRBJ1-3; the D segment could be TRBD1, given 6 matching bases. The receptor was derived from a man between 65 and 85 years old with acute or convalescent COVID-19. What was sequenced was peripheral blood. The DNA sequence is TGTGCCAGCAGTCCCGGGACAGGAAACACCATATATTTT. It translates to CASSPGTGNTIYF.